This T cell receptor (beta chain) is from a study of T-cell reconstitution after alpha-beta-depleted transplantation in children. For TCRbeta, the library was prepared with unique molecular identifiers. One entry per CDR3 protein results from TCRdb running MiXCR on the PCR reads. The sample contains some 390,000 distinct CDR3 sequences, 20% of which appear only once. There are 18 residues in the CDR3. Germline CDR1 is SGHRS and CDR2 is YFSETQ. The V segment lost 4 bases and the J segment 0 bases; nucleotides outside the gene matches: 11. The starting material was PBMCs from the stem cell graft donor, obtained from the stem cell graft. The clonotype originates from a human donor who donated a stem cell graft to a child with acute myeloid leukemia. The chain employs TRBV5-1 and TRBJ2-1; 9 bases are a match to TRBD2. The CDR3 is CASSAGLAGSSSYNEQFF. The CDR3 bases are TGCGCCAGCAGCGCGGGACTAGCAGGGTCAAGCTCCTACAATGAGCAGTTCTTC. Full variable domain (rest looked up from reference TRBV5-1 and TRBJ2-1): KAGVTQTPRYLIKTRGQQVTLSCSPISGHRSVSWYQQTPGQGLQFLFEYFSETQRNKGNFPGRFSGRQFSNSRSEMNVSTLELGDSALYLCASSAGLAGSSSYNEQFFGPGTRLTVL.